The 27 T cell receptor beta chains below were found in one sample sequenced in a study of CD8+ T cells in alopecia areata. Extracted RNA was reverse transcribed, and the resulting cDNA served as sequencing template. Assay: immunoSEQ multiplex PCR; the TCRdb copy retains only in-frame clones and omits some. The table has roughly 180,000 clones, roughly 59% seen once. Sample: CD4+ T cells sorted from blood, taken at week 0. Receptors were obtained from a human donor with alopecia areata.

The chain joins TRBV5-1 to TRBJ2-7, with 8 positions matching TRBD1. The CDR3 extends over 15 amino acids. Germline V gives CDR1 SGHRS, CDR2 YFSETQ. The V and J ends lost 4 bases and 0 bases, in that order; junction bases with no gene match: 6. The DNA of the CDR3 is TGCGCCAGCAGCGTCCAGGGGGCCAGCTCCTACGAGCAGTACTTC. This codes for CASSVQGASSYEQYF.

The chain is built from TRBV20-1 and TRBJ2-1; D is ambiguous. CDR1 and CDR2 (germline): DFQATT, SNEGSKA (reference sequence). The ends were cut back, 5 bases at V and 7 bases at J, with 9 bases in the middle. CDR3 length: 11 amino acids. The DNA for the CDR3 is TGCAGTGCTTCAATGGTTAATGAGCAGTTCTTC. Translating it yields CSASMVNEQFF.

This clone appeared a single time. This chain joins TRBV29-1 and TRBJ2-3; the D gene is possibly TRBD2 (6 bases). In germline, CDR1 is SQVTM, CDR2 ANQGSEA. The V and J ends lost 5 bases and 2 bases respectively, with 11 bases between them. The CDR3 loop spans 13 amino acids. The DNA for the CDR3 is TGCAGCGTTACCGGACTAAACACAGATACGCAGTATTTT. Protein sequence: CSVTGLNTDTQYF.

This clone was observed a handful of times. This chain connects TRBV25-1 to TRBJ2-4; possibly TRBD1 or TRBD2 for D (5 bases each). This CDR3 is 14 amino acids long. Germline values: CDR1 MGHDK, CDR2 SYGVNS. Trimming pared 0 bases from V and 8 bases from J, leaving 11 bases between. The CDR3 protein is CASSEYKGTDIQYF. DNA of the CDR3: TGTGCCAGCAGTGAATATAAAGGGACGGACATTCAGTACTTC.

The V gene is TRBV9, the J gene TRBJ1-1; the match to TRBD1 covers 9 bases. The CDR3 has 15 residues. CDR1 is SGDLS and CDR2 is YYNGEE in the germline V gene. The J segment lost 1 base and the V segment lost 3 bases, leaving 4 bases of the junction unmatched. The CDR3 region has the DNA TGTGCCAGCAGCGCTAGGACAGGGGAGAACACTGAAGCTTTCTTT. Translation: CASSARTGENTEAFF.

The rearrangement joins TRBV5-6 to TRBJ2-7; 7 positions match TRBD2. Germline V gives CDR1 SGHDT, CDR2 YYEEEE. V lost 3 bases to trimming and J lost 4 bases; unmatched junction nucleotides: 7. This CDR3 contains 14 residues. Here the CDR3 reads CASSSRLARYEQYF. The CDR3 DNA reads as TGTGCCAGCAGCTCAAGACTAGCTAGGTACGAGCAGTACTTC. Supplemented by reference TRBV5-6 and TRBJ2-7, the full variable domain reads DAGVTQSPTHLIKTRGQQVTLRCSPKSGHDTVSWYQQALGQGPQFIFQYYEEEERQRGNFPDRFSGHQFPNYSSELNVNALLLGDSALYLCASSSRLARYEQYFGPGTRLTVT.

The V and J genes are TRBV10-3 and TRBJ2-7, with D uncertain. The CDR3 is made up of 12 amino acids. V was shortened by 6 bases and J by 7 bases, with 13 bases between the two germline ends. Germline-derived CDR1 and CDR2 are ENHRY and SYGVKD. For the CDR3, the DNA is TGTGCCATCAGACAGAACCTACGAGAGCAGTACTTC. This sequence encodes CAIRQNLREQYF.

This CDR3 is CASSLVRAEGEQYF. The CDR3 coding sequence is TGTGCCAGCAGCTTAGTCAGGGCCGAGGGGGAGCAGTACTTC. The rearrangement joins TRBV11-2 to TRBJ2-7, with D perhaps given as TRBD1 or TRBD2 (5 bases each). Trimming took off 1 base at V and 7 bases at J, with 14 bases between the two ends. Germline CDR1 SGHAT, CDR2 FQNNGV. The CDR3 loop spans 14 amino acids. The variable domain in full, with the rest retrieved from reference TRBV11-2 and TRBJ2-7, is EAGVAQSPRYKIIEKRQSVAFWCNPISGHATLYWYQQILGQGPKLLIQFQNNGVVDDSQLPKDRFSAERLKGVDSTLKIQPAKLEDSAVYLCASSLVRAEGEQYFGPGTRLTVT.

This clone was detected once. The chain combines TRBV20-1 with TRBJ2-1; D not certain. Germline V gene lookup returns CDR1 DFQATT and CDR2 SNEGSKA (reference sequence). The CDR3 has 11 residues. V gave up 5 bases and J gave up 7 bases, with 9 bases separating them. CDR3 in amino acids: CSAFAPNEQFF. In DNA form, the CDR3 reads TGCAGTGCTTTCGCCCCTAATGAGCAGTTCTTC.

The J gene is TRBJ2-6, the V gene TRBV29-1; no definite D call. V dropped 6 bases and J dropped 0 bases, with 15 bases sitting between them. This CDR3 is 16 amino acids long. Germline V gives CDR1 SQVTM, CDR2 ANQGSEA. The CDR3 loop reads CSVAVVVASGANVLTF. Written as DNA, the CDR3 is TGCAGCGTCGCCGTTGTTGTAGCCTCTGGGGCCAACGTCCTGACTTTC.

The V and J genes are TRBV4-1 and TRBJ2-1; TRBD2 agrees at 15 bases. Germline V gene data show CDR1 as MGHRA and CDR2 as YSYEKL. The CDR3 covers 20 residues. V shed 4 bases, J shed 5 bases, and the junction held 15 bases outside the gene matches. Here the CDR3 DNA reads TGCGCCAGCAGCCCCAGAGAAGGACTAGCGGGGGGGACCATAGACAATGAGCAGTTCTTC. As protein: CASSPREGLAGGTIDNEQFF.

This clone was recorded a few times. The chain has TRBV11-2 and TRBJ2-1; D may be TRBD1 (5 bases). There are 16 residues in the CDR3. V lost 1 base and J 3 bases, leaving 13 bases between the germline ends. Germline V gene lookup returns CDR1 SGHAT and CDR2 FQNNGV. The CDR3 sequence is CASSLVSGMSYNEQFF. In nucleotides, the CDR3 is TGTGCCAGCAGCTTAGTATCAGGGATGAGCTACAATGAGCAGTTCTTC. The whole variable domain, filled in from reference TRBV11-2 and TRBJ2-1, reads EAGVAQSPRYKIIEKRQSVAFWCNPISGHATLYWYQQILGQGPKLLIQFQNNGVVDDSQLPKDRFSAERLKGVDSTLKIQPAKLEDSAVYLCASSLVSGMSYNEQFFGPGTRLTVL.

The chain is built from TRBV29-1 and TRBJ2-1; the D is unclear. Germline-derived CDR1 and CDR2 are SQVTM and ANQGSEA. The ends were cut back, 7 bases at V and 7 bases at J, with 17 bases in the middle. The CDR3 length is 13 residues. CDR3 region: CSEHRRGINEQFF. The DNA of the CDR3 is TGCAGCGAACACCGGCGAGGAATAAATGAGCAGTTCTTC.

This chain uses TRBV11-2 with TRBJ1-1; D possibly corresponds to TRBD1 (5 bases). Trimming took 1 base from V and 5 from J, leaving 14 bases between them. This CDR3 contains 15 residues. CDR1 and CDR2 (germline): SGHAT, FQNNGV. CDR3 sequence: CASSLVPGLATEAFF. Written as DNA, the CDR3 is TGTGCCAGCAGCTTAGTGCCAGGGTTAGCGACTGAAGCTTTCTTT.

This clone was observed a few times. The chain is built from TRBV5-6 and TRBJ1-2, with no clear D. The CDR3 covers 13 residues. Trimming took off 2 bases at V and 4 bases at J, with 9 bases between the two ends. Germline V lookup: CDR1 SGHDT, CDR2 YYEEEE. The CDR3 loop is CASSFGEGYGYTF. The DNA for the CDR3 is TGTGCCAGCAGCTTTGGGGAAGGCTATGGCTACACCTTC. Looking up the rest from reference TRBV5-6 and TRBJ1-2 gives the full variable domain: DAGVTQSPTHLIKTRGQQVTLRCSPKSGHDTVSWYQQALGQGPQFIFQYYEEEERQRGNFPDRFSGHQFPNYSSELNVNALLLGDSALYLCASSFGEGYGYTFGSGTRLTVV.

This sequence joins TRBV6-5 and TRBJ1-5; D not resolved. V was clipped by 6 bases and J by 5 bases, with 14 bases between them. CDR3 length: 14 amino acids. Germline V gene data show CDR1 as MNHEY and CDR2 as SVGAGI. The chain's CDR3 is CASSRQTSDQPQHF. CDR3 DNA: TGTGCCAGCAGCCGCCAAACGTCGGATCAGCCCCAGCATTTT.

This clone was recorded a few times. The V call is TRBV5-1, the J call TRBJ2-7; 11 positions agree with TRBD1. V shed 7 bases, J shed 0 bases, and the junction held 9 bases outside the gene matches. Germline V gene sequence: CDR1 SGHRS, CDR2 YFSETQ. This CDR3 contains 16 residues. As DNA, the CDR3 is TGCGCCAGCTACGGACAGGGGGCCAAGGGCTCCTACGAGCAGTACTTC. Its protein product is CASYGQGAKGSYEQYF.

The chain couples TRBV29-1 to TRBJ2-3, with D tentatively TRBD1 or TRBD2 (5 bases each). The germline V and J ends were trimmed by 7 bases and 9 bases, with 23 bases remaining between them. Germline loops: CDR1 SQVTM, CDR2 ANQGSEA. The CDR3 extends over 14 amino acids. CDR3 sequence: CSGGAGPPYLTQYF. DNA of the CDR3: TGCAGCGGAGGGGCCGGACCCCCTTATTTGACGCAGTATTTT.

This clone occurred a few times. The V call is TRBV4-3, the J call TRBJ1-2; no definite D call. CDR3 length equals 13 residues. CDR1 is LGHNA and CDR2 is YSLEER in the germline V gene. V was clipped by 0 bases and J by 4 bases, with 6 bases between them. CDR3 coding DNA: TGCGCCAGCAGCCAAGAGGAATCCTATGGCTACACCTTC. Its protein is CASSQEESYGYTF.

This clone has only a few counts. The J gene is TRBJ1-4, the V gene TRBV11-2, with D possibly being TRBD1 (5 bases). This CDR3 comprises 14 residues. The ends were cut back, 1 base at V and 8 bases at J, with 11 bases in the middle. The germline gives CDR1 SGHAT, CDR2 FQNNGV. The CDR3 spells CASSLGPGTEKLFF. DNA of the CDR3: TGTGCCAGCAGCTTAGGGCCAGGGACGGAAAAACTGTTTTTT. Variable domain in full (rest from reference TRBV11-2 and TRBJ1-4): EAGVAQSPRYKIIEKRQSVAFWCNPISGHATLYWYQQILGQGPKLLIQFQNNGVVDDSQLPKDRFSAERLKGVDSTLKIQPAKLEDSAVYLCASSLGPGTEKLFFGSGTQLSVL.

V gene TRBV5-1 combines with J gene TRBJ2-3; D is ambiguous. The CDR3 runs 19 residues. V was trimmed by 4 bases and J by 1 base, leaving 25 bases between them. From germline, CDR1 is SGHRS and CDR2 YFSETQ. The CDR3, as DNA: TGCGCCAGCAGCACCCCGTTCCCAGCGACTTTAAGCGGCACAGATACGCAGTATTTT. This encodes CASSTPFPATLSGTDTQYF. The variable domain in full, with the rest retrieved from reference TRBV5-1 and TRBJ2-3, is KAGVTQTPRYLIKTRGQQVTLSCSPISGHRSVSWYQQTPGQGLQFLFEYFSETQRNKGNFPGRFSGRQFSNSRSEMNVSTLELGDSALYLCASSTPFPATLSGTDTQYFGPGTRLTVL.

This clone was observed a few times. CDR3 coding DNA: TGTGCCAGTCGGAGTGCTGATCAGCCCCAGCATTTT. Translating gives CASRSADQPQHF. The V and J genes are TRBV19 and TRBJ1-5; D ambiguous. This CDR3 is 12 amino acids long. The V gene's germline CDR1 is LNHDA and CDR2 SQIVND (reference sequence). V dropped 8 bases and J dropped 5 bases, with 10 bases sitting between them.

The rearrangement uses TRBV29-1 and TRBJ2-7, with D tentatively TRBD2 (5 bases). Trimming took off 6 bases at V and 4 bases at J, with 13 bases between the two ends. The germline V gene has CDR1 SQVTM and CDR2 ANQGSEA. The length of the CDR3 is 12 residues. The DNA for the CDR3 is TGCAGCGTCTCAGTAGCGAGGTACGAGCAGTACTTC. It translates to CSVSVARYEQYF.

CDR3 bases: TGTGCCAGTAGCAGGGGGTCCCAAGAGACCCAGTACTTC. Translated: CASSRGSQETQYF. This chain connects TRBV19 to TRBJ2-5; 7 nucleotides agree with TRBD1. J was trimmed by 1 base and V by 6 bases; bases with no gene match: 2. Germline CDR1 and CDR2: LNHDA and SQIVND (reference sequence). This CDR3 has 13 amino acids.

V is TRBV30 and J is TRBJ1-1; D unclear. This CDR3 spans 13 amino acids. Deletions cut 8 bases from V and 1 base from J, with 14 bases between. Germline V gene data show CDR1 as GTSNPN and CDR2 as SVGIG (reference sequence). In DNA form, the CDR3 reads TGTGCCGCGCAAGGCCAGTCGAACACTGAAGCTTTCTTT. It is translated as CAAQGQSNTEAFF.

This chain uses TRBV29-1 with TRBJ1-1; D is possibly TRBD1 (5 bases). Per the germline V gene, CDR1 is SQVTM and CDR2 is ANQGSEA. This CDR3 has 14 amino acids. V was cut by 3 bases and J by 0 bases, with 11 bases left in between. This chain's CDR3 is CSVEVQGLNTEAFF. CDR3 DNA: TGCAGCGTTGAGGTGCAGGGCCTGAACACTGAAGCTTTCTTT. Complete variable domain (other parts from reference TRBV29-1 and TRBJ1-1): SAVISQKPSRDICQRGTSLTIQCQVDSQVTMMFWYRQQPGQSLTLIATANQGSEATYESGFVIDKFPISRPNLTFSTLTVSNMSPEDSSIYLCSVEVQGLNTEAFFGQGTRLTVV.

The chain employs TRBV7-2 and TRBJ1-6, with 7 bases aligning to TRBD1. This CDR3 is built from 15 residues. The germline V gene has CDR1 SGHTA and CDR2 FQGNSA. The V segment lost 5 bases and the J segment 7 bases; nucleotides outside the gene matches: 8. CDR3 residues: CASSQMTGNNSPLHF. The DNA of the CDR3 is TGTGCCAGCAGCCAAATGACAGGGAACAATTCACCCCTCCACTTT.